The 31 T cell receptor beta chains listed next were all sequenced from one sample in a study of blood T cell repertoires in COVID-19. Data came from immunoSEQ multiplex PCR; TCRdb stores just in-frame clones and leaves some out. The sample carries under 450,000 clones, roughly 80% recorded once. Source material: peripheral blood. These receptors all come from a human donor with acute or convalescent COVID-19. The donor label of this sample is uncertain.

The chain combines TRBV18 with TRBJ1-2, with 8 bases fitting TRBD1. The CDR3 consists of 16 residues. V gave up 4 bases and J gave up 1 base; unmatched junction bases: 8. Germline values: CDR1 KGHSH, CDR2 LQKENI. CDR3 amino acids: CASSLLGQDINYGYTF. The CDR3 nucleotides are TGTGCCAGCTCACTCCTGGGACAGGATATTAACTATGGCTACACCTTC.

The chain couples TRBV5-4 to TRBJ1-1; weak D call: TRBD1 (6 bases). CDR1 and CDR2 (germline): SGHNT, YYREEE (reference sequence). V lost 5 bases, J lost 0 bases, and 8 bases lay in between. This CDR3 is 13 amino acids long. The CDR3 sequence: CASSTGLNTEAFF. The DNA of the CDR3 is TGTGCCAGCAGTACAGGGTTGAACACTGAAGCTTTCTTT.

The chain links TRBV5-1 to TRBJ1-1; 11 bases match TRBD1. After removal of 3 bases from V and 3 bases from J, the junction contained 4 bases not matched to a gene. CDR3 length equals 15 residues. Germline-derived CDR1 and CDR2 are SGHRS and YFSETQ. The CDR3: CASSSDRGQYTEAFF. For the CDR3, the DNA is TGCGCCAGCAGCTCGGACAGGGGGCAGTACACTGAAGCTTTCTTT.

V gene TRBV5-1 combines with J gene TRBJ2-2; D is unclear. The CDR3 consists of 14 residues. Looked up from germline, CDR1 is SGHRS and CDR2 is YFSETQ. Trimming pared 6 bases from V and 3 bases from J, leaving 12 bases between. CDR3 nucleotide sequence: TGCGCCAGCAAAATACGTCGGGACACCGGGGAGCTGTTTTTT. Protein product: CASKIRRDTGELFF. Based on the CDR3 plus reference TRBV5-1 and TRBJ2-2, the full variable domain is KAGVTQTPRYLIKTRGQQVTLSCSPISGHRSVSWYQQTPGQGLQFLFEYFSETQRNKGNFPGRFSGRQFSNSRSEMNVSTLELGDSALYLCASKIRRDTGELFFGEGSRLTVL.

This clone was seen once. V usage is TRBV6-5 and J usage is TRBJ1-5, with 7 bases identical to TRBD1. CDR1 is MNHEY, CDR2 SVGAGI, per germline. Losses at the gene ends were 5 bases for V and 7 bases for J; bases not matched to a gene: 11. The CDR3 runs to 15 residues. The CDR3 DNA follows: TGTGCCAGCAGTCCTCCTCTGGGGGACAGACAGCCCCAGCATTTT. As protein: CASSPPLGDRQPQHF.

The chain combines TRBV5-1 with TRBJ2-1; TRBD2 aligns across 11 bases. Germline V gives CDR1 SGHRS, CDR2 YFSETQ. After removal of 3 bases from V and 4 bases from J, the junction contained 6 bases not matched to a gene. This CDR3 has 16 amino acids. The CDR3 DNA reads TGCGCCAGCAGCTCCACCGGGACTAGCGGATACAATGAGCAGTTCTTC. This encodes CASSSTGTSGYNEQFF.

The chain carries TRBV5-4 and TRBJ1-3; 8 nucleotides match TRBD1. With V trimmed by 4 bases and J by 4 bases, 10 bases remained unmatched. The length of the CDR3 is 16 residues. The V gene's germline CDR1 is SGHNT and CDR2 YYREEE (reference sequence). The CDR3 sequence is CASSPGQGFSGNTIYF. In nucleotides, the CDR3 is TGTGCCAGCAGCCCAGGACAGGGCTTTTCAGGAAACACCATATATTTT.

This clone was recorded a few times. The chain combines TRBV4-1 with TRBJ1-5; 8 positions agree with TRBD1. The germline CDR1 and CDR2 sequences are MGHRA and YSYEKL. Trimming took 0 bases from V and 7 from J; bases not matched to a gene: 5. CDR3 length: 15 amino acids. Here the CDR3 reads CASSQDIRGRQPQHF. The DNA for the CDR3 is TGCGCCAGCAGCCAAGACATCAGGGGGCGCCAGCCCCAGCATTTT.

The chain has TRBV28 and TRBJ1-6; D is unresolved. V gave up 7 bases and J gave up 4 bases, with 11 bases separating them. Per germline, CDR1 MDHEN and CDR2 SYDVKM. CDR3 length: 14 residues. CDR3 loop: CASIPGGYNSPLHF. In nucleotides, the CDR3 is TGTGCCAGCATCCCTGGAGGGTATAATTCACCCCTCCACTTT.

This CDR3 is CSVEDRVPQGADTQYF. CDR3 nucleotide sequence: TGCAGCGTTGAAGATCGGGTCCCCCAGGGGGCAGATACGCAGTATTTT. The chain couples TRBV29-1 to TRBJ2-3, with 7 bases aligning to TRBD1. The CDR3 sequence is 16 residues long. Trimming took 0 bases from V and 4 from J; bases not matched to a gene: 10. Germline CDR1 SQVTM, CDR2 ANQGSEA.

The V and J genes are TRBV2 and TRBJ2-5, with D perhaps matching TRBD1 (5 bases). CDR3 length: 15 amino acids. V shed 4 bases and J shed 1 base, with 13 bases lying between them. From germline, CDR1 is SNHLY and CDR2 FYNNEI. This CDR3 reads CASSAGQLVQETQYF. The CDR3 bases are TGTGCCAGCAGTGCAGGGCAGTTGGTCCAAGAGACCCAGTACTTC.

The CDR3 sequence is CASSFGGLEKLFF. DNA for the CDR3: TGCGCCAGCAGCTTTGGGGGCCTGGAAAAACTGTTTTTT. The chain has TRBV5-1 and TRBJ1-4; possible D gene TRBD1, 6 bases. Trimming pared 2 bases from V and 8 bases from J, leaving 10 bases between. The CDR3 covers 13 residues. Germline CDR1 SGHRS, CDR2 YFSETQ.

This clone was detected once. The CDR3 loop is CASSQRQGPNEKLFF. In DNA form, the CDR3 reads TGTGCCAGCTCACAAAGACAGGGACCAAATGAAAAACTGTTTTTT. This chain connects TRBV18 to TRBJ1-4; 7 positions match TRBD1. After removal of 4 bases from V and 5 bases from J, the junction contained 7 bases not matched to a gene. Germline CDR1 and CDR2: KGHSH and LQKENI. CDR3 length equals 15 residues.

CDR3 residues: CASSEDVADPSYEQYF. CDR3 nucleotide sequence: TGTGCCAGCAGTGAAGATGTAGCGGACCCCTCCTACGAGCAGTACTTC. This chain joins TRBV6-1 and TRBJ2-7, with a weak D call TRBD2 (6 bases). There are 16 residues in the CDR3. In germline, CDR1 is MNHNS, CDR2 SASEGT. The germline V and J ends were trimmed by 1 base and 0 bases, with 13 bases remaining between them.

The V call is TRBV6-5, the J call TRBJ2-3; TRBD2 agrees at 7 bases. Trimming cost V 6 bases and J 0 bases; bases outside gene matches: 6. Germline V CDR1 and CDR2: MNHEY, SVGAGI. There are 15 residues in the CDR3. CDR3 nucleotide sequence: TGTGCCAGCAGAGACCTCGGGGGGAGCACAGATACGCAGTATTTT. It yields the protein CASRDLGGSTDTQYF.

This chain links TRBV18 with TRBJ2-3; no definite D call. V was clipped by 6 bases and J by 0 bases, with 7 bases between them. This CDR3 contains 13 residues. The germline CDR1 and CDR2 sequences are KGHSH and LQKENI. The CDR3 coding sequence is TGTGCCAGCTCTCGGGTTAGCACAGATACGCAGTATTTT. It yields the protein CASSRVSTDTQYF.

This clone has just a few counts. J is TRBJ2-2 and V is TRBV4-1; a weak D match, TRBD1 (6 bases). This CDR3 region has 16 residues. V lost 5 bases, J lost 2 bases, and 15 bases lay in between. Germline V gives CDR1 MGHRA, CDR2 YSYEKL. The DNA for the CDR3 is TGCGCCAGCAGCTTCCGACAGGCAATAAACACCGGGGAGCTGTTTTTT. It yields the protein CASSFRQAINTGELFF.

This clone was observed once. This chain's CDR3 is CASSLRSAGTDLLKLFF. Written as DNA, the CDR3 is TGTGCCAGCAGTCTTAGGTCGGCCGGGACAGACCTACTGAAACTGTTTTTT. The J gene is TRBJ1-4, the V gene TRBV28; TRBD1 aligns across 7 bases. Trimming cost V 5 bases and J 11 bases; bases outside gene matches: 20. Per the germline V gene, CDR1 is MDHEN and CDR2 is SYDVKM. The CDR3 loop spans 17 amino acids. Using reference TRBV28 and TRBJ1-4 for the parts outside the CDR3, the full variable domain is DVKVTQSSRYLVKRTGEKVFLECVQDMDHENMFWYRQDPGLGLRLIYFSYDVKMKEKGDIPEGYSVSREKKERFSLILESASTNQTSMYLCASSLRSAGTDLLKLFFGSGTQLSVL.

The V gene is TRBV2, the J gene TRBJ2-5, with TRBD1 matching 9 bases. Germline CDR1 SNHLY, CDR2 FYNNEI. V shed 1 base, J shed 5 bases, and the junction held 5 bases outside the gene matches. There are 15 residues in the CDR3. This CDR3 reads CASSEEQGARETQYF. DNA of the CDR3: TGTGCCAGCAGTGAAGAACAGGGGGCGCGGGAGACCCAGTACTTC.

The chain combines TRBV5-1 with TRBJ1-2, with D maybe TRBD1 (6 bases). Germline lookup yields CDR1 SGHRS and CDR2 YFSETQ. This CDR3 is built from 15 residues. V lost 3 bases, J lost 2 bases, and 14 bases lay in between. The CDR3 here is CASSSSPTGNYGYTF. The CDR3 bases are TGCGCCAGCAGCTCCTCTCCTACAGGGAACTATGGCTACACCTTC.

The gene calls are TRBV3-1 (or the pseudogene TRBV3-2) and TRBJ1-2, with D perhaps TRBD1 (6 bases). The CDR3 spans 16 residues. Germline CDR1 and CDR2: LGHDT and YNNKEL (reference sequence). V was clipped by 0 bases and J by 4 bases, with 15 bases between them. Here the CDR3 DNA reads TGTGCCAGCAGCCAAGAGGCTCGAGGGGGGGCCTATGGCTACACCTTC. Protein sequence: CASSQEARGGAYGYTF.

The J gene is TRBJ2-1, the V gene TRBV28; 13 bases line up with TRBD2. The germline CDR1 and CDR2 sequences are MDHEN and SYDVKM. Unmatched junction bases numbered 9, after V lost 6 bases and J lost 10 bases. The CDR3 sequence is 15 residues long. Written as DNA, the CDR3 is TGTGCCAGCAGAGTAACTAGCGGGGGGGCCAGAGAGCAGTTCTTC. As protein: CASRVTSGGAREQFF.

Notes on this clone: A single base separates this from a much larger clone, so it may be a read error. J is TRBJ2-2 and V is TRBV27; no firm D call. CDR3 length: 12 amino acids. Germline CDR1 is MNHEY and CDR2 is SMNVEV (reference sequence). Trimming removed 6 bases at V and 2 bases at J, with 4 bases between. The CDR3 sequence is CASSLNTGELFF. The CDR3, as DNA: TGTGCCAGCAGCCTAAACACCGGGGAGCTGTTTTTT.

This clone appeared a single time. The chain recombines TRBV10-3 with TRBJ1-3; 7 positions agree with TRBD1. The trim removed 7 bases at V and 5 bases at J, leaving 8 bases unmatched. The CDR3 sequence is 14 residues long. Germline CDR1 reads ENHRY; CDR2 reads SYGVKD. The CDR3 nucleotides are TGTGCCATCATGATCGGGACAGACAGAAACACCATATATTTT. It specifies CAIMIGTDRNTIYF.

The rearrangement uses TRBV4-1 and TRBJ2-3; D is unclear. From germline, CDR1 is MGHRA and CDR2 YSYEKL. V dropped 3 bases and J dropped 4 bases, with 8 bases sitting between them. The length of the CDR3 is 13 residues. DNA for the CDR3: TGCGCCAGCAGCCAGACTTTGTCAGATACGCAGTATTTT. This translates into CASSQTLSDTQYF.

A word on this clone: This specimen includes other DNA sequences encoding the same CDR3. The rearrangement joins TRBV28 to TRBJ2-7, with D tentatively TRBD2 (5 bases). Germline CDR1 MDHEN, CDR2 SYDVKM. CDR3 length: 12 residues. V dropped 1 base and J dropped 4 bases, with 5 bases sitting between them. In DNA form, the CDR3 reads TGTGCCAGCAGTTTATCGGGGTACGAGCAGTACTTC. Amino acids: CASSLSGYEQYF.

This clone has more than one count but fewer than ten. V usage is TRBV20-1 and J usage is TRBJ2-5, with no clear D. The CDR3 consists of 11 residues. Germline CDR1 is DFQATT and CDR2 is SNEGSKA (reference sequence). Trimming removed 5 bases at V and 0 bases at J, with 4 bases between. The CDR3 DNA reads TGCAGTGCTCTCCACCAAGAGACCCAGTACTTC. Translated, it gives CSALHQETQYF.

In nucleotides, the CDR3 is TGTGCCAGCCGGGACAGGGTAGTAAGCGGGGCGAGGAATGAGCAGTTCTTC. Its protein product is CASRDRVVSGARNEQFF. The chain recombines TRBV27 with TRBJ2-1; 9 bases are a match to TRBD1. V lost 8 bases to trimming and J lost 7 bases; unmatched junction nucleotides: 18. CDR1 and CDR2 (germline): MNHEY, SMNVEV (reference sequence). This CDR3 spans 17 amino acids.

The sample holds one count of this clone. The V gene is TRBV2, the J gene TRBJ2-1; the D is unclear. Trimming took off 8 bases at V and 8 bases at J, with 10 bases between the two ends. The V gene's germline CDR1 is SNHLY and CDR2 FYNNEI. There are 11 residues in the CDR3. DNA of the CDR3: TGTGCCAGCGCGCGTGGAGATGAGCAGTTCTTC. It specifies CASARGDEQFF. The whole variable domain, remainder taken from reference TRBV2 and TRBJ2-1, is EPEVTQTPSHQVTQMGQEVILRCVPISNHLYFYWYRQILGQKVEFLVSFYNNEISEKSEIFDDQFSVERPDGSNFTLKIRSTKLEDSAMYFCASARGDEQFFGPGTRLTVL.

The genes are TRBV21-1 and TRBJ1-2; the D call TRBD1 from the table was never checked on the DNA. TRBV21-1 is a documented pseudogene. CDR3 length: 14 residues. The CDR3 loop is CASSKANRGDGYTF. The CDR3 bases are TGTGCCAGCAGCAAAGCGAACAGGGGGGATGGCTACACCTTC.

This rearrangement joins TRBV7-9 to TRBJ2-1; no clear D. There are 17 residues in the CDR3. Trimming cost V 3 bases and J 8 bases, with 23 bases left between them. In germline, CDR1 is SEHNR, CDR2 FQNEAQ (reference sequence). The CDR3 loop reads CASSFASNYIDEDEQFF. The CDR3 DNA sequence: TGTGCCAGCAGCTTCGCTAGTAATTACATCGATGAGGATGAGCAGTTCTTC.